This T cell receptor beta chain was recorded in a study of Graves' ophthalmopathy and Graves' hyperthyroidism. Regarding the study as a whole: Among expanded thyroid clonotypes above 0.001 frequency, most also occurred in blood. The model's prediction of ophthalmopathy progression had approximately 67% sensitivity and roughly 72% specificity. From stable hyperthyroidism, ophthalmopathy was separated by a 13-signature model with about 88% sensitivity and over 70% specificity.

Fresh peripheral blood (approximately 10 ml) yielded the PBMCs. On this clonotype: Its antigen is not known.

The V gene end was trimmed by 5 bases and the J gene end by 4 bases; junction bases not matched to a gene: 16. Per the germline V gene, CDR1 is LNHDA and CDR2 is SQIVND (reference sequence). The CDR3 totals 19 residues. Scientists amplified the TCR beta CDR3 regions from RNA transcripts. After a first-round RT-PCR with HTBI primers, a second-round multiplex PCR was run. Each CDR3 protein is one row after TCRdb ran MiXCR on the multiplex PCR reads. The table includes under 250,000 distinct CDR3 sequences, about 22% detected once. Sequencing used peripheral blood. V and J are TRBV19 and TRBJ1-3; 11 bases map to TRBD1. The clonotype comes from a woman aged 50 to 60 with Graves' ophthalmopathy. In DNA, the CDR3 is TGTGCCAGTAGTCCTCTGTCCGCAGGACAGGGGGCTAGAGGAAACACCATATATTTT. Its protein is CASSPLSAGQGARGNTIYF.